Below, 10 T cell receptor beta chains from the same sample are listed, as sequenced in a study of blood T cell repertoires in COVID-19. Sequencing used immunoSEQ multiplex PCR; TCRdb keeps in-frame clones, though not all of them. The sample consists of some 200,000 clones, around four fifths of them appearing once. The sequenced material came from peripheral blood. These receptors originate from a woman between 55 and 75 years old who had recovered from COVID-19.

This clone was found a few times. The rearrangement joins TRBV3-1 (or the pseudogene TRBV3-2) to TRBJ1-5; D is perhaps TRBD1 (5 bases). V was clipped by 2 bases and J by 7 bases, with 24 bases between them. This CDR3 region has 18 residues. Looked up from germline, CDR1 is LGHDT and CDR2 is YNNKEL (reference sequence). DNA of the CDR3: TGTGCCAGCAGCCAATCTCCCCCCTTCAGGGTTTCAAAGCAGCCCCAGCATTTT. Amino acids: CASSQSPPFRVSKQPQHF.

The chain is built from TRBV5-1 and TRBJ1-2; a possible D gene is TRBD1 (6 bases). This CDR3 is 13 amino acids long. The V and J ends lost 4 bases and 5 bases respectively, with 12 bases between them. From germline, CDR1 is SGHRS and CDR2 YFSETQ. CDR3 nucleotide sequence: TGCGCCAGCAGCCCCGACACAGGGTATGGCTACACCTTC. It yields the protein CASSPDTGYGYTF.

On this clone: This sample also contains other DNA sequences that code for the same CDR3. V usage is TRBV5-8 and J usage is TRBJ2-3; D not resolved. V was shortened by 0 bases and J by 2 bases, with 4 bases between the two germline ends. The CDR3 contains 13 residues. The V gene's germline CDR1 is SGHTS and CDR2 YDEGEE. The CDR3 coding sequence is TGTGCCAGCAGCTTGGGCTACACAGATACGCAGTATTTT. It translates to CASSLGYTDTQYF.

This CDR3 reads CASSLTGTDHAQYF. CDR3 coding DNA: TGTGCCAGCAGCTTAACCGGGACTGACCACGCGCAGTACTTC. This rearrangement joins TRBV7-2 to TRBJ2-7, with D maybe TRBD2 (6 bases). The V gene lost 2 bases and the J gene lost 9 bases, with 17 bases spanning the gap. Germline CDR1 and CDR2: SGHTA and FQGNSA. The CDR3 has 14 amino acids. The variable domain in full, with the rest retrieved from reference TRBV7-2 and TRBJ2-7, is GAGVSQSPSNKVTEKGKDVELRCDPISGHTALYWYRQSLGQGLEFLIYFQGNSAPDKSGLPSDRFSAERTGGSVSTLTIQRTQQEDSAVYLCASSLTGTDHAQYFGPGTRLTVT.

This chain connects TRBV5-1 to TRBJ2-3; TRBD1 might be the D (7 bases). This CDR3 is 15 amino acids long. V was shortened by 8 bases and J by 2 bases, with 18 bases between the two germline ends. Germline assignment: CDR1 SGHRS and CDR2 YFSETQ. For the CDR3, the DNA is TGCGCCAGTTCCGGAGGGGGCTATAACACAGATACGCAGTATTTT. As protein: CASSGGGYNTDTQYF. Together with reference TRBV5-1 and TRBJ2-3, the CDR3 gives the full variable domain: KAGVTQTPRYLIKTRGQQVTLSCSPISGHRSVSWYQQTPGQGLQFLFEYFSETQRNKGNFPGRFSGRQFSNSRSEMNVSTLELGDSALYLCASSGGGYNTDTQYFGPGTRLTVL.

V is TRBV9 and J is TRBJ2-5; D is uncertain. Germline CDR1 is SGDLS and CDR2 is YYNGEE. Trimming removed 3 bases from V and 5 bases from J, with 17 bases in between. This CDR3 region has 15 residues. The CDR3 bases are TGTGCCAGCAGCGCGAGGCATAGAGTCGGCGAGACCCAGTACTTC. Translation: CASSARHRVGETQYF. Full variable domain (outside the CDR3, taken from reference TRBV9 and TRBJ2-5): DSGVTQTPKHLITATGQRVTLRCSPRSGDLSVYWYQQSLDQGLQFLIQYYNGEERAKGNILERFSAQQFPDLHSELNLSSLELGDSALYFCASSARHRVGETQYFGPGTRLLVL.

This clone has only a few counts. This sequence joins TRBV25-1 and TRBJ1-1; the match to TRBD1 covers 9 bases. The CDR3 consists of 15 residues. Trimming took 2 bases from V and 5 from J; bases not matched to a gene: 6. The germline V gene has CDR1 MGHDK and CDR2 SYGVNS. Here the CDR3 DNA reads TGTGCCAGCAGTGAAGGGACAGGGTTATGGACTGAAGCTTTCTTT. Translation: CASSEGTGLWTEAFF.

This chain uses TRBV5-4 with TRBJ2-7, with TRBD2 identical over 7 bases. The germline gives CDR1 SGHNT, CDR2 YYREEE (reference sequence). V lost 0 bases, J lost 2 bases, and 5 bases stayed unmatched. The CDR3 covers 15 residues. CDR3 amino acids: CASSLDPGGTYEQYF. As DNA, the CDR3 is TGTGCCAGCAGCTTGGATCCGGGGGGAACCTACGAGCAGTACTTC.

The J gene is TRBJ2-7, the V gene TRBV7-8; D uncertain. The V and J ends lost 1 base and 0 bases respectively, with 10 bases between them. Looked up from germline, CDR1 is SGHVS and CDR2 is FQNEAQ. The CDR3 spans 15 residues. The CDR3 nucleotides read TGTGCCAGCAGCTTAGGGGCTCAAGCCTCCTACGAGCAGTACTTC. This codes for CASSLGAQASYEQYF.

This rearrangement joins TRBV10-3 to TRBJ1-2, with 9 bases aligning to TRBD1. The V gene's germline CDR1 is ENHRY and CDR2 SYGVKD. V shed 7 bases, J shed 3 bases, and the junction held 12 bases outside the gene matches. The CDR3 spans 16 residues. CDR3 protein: CAITQYRGHGDYGYTF. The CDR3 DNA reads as TGTGCCATCACCCAATACAGGGGGCATGGAGACTATGGCTACACCTTC.